This T cell receptor (beta chain) came from a study of CD8 T cells in Susac syndrome. The germline V gene encodes CDR1 GTSNPN and CDR2 SVGIG (reference sequence). The J segment lost 5 bases and the V segment lost 2 bases, leaving 8 bases of the junction unmatched. The CDR3 consists of 14 residues. When the RNA was reverse transcribed, random hexamers were used with an input of about 0.45 to 1 ug. TCRdb analysed the immunoSEQ multiplex PCR reads with MiXCR anew, one entry per CDR3 protein. The sample has approximately 130,000 distinct CDR3 sequences; around nine tenths are singletons. Control patients had untreated stable or active relapsing-remitting multiple sclerosis by revised McDonald criteria.

The sample comprised CD8+ T cells from PBMCs. The origin of this receptor is a human donor with multiple sclerosis. The chain joins TRBV30 to TRBJ1-2; 7 bases line up with TRBD1. The CDR3 DNA reads as TGTGCCTGGAGTTGGGGCAGGGGGGGGTATGGCTACACCTTC. Protein product: CAWSWGRGGYGYTF. Full variable domain (remainder filled in from reference TRBV30 and TRBJ1-2): SQTIHQWPATLVQPVGSPLSLECTVEGTSNPNLYWYRQAAGRGLQLLFYSVGIGQISSEVPQNLSASRPQDRQFILSSKKLLLSDSGFYLCAWSWGRGGYGYTFGSGTRLTVV.